This T cell receptor beta chain was obtained from a study of long-term antiretroviral therapy in people with HIV. With survey level as its setting, the immunoSEQ assay was v3.0. Sequencing set out to capture about 35,000-55,000 T-cell genomes per sample. Sequencing used immunoSEQ multiplex PCR; TCRdb keeps in-frame clones, though not all of them. The repertoire consists of over 25,000 clones, with 90% occurring once and the leading ten covering around 9%. Participants with HIV, all of them, were treated in the United States. Sequences were derived from unsorted PBMCs, sampled 3.2 years before starting antiretroviral therapy. The clonotype was recovered from a man aged 50-60 years with HIV.

CDR3: CSVGRRDSGNTIYF. Here the CDR3 DNA reads TGCAGCGTTGGGAGGCGGGACTCTGGAAACACCATATATTTT. The chain employs TRBV29-1 and TRBJ1-3, with D unresolved. Germline-derived CDR1 and CDR2 are SQVTM and ANQGSEA. The CDR3 has 14 residues. V lost 4 bases, J lost 0 bases, and 10 bases lay in between.